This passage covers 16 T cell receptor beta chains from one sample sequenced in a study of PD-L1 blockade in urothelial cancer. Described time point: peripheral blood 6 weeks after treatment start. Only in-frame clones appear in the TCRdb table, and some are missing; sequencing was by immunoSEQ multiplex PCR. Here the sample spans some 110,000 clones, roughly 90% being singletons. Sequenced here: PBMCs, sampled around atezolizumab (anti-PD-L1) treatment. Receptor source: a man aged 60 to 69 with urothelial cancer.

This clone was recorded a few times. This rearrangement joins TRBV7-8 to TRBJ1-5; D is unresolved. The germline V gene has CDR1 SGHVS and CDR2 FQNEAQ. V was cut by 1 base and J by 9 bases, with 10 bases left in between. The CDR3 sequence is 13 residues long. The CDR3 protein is CASSLDLPVPQHF. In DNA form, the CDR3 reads TGTGCCAGCAGCTTAGATCTTCCGGTGCCCCAGCATTTT.

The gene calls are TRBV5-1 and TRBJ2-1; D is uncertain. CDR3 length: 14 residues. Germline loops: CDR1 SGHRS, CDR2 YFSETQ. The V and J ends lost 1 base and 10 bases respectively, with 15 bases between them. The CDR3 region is CASSLSSPPGEQFF. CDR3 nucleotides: TGCGCCAGCAGCTTGAGTAGCCCCCCCGGAGAGCAGTTCTTC.

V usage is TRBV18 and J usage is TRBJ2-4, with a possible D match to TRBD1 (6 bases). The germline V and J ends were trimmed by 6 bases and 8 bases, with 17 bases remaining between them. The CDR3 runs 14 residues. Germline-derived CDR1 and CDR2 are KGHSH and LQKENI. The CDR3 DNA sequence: TGTGCCAGCTCCCAAGCGGAACCAGGGGACATTCAGTACTTC. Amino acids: CASSQAEPGDIQYF.

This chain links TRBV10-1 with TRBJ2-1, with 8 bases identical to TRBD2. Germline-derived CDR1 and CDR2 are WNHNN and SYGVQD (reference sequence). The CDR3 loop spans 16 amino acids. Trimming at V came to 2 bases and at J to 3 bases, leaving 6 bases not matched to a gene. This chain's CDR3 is CASSETGTRFYNEQFF. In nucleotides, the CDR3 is TGCGCCAGCAGTGAGACTGGGACTAGGTTCTACAATGAGCAGTTCTTC.

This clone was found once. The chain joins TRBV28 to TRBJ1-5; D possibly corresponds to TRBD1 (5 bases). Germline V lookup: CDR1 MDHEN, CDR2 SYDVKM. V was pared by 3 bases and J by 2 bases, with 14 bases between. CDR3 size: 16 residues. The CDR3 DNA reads TGTGCCAGCAGTTTGGGGCGGGGTGAGGGCAATCAGCCCCAGCATTTT. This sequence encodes CASSLGRGEGNQPQHF.

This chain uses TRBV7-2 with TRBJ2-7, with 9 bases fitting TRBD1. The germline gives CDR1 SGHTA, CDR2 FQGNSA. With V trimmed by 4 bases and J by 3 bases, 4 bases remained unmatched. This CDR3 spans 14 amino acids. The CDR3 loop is CASSSPGQGYEQYF. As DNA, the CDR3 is TGTGCCAGCAGCTCACCGGGACAGGGCTACGAGCAGTACTTC.

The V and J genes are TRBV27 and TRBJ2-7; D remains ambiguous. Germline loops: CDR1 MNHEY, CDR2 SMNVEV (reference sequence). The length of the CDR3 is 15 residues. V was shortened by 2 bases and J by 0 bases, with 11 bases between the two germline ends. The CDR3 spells CASSLTQDVSYEQYF. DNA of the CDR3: TGTGCCAGCAGTTTAACGCAGGATGTCTCCTACGAGCAGTACTTC.

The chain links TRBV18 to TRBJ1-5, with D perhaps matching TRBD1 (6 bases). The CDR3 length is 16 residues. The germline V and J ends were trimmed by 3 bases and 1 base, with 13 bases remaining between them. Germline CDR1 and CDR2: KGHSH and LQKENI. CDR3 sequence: CASSPFTGRSNQPQHF. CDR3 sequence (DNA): TGTGCCAGCTCACCCTTCACAGGGCGCAGCAATCAGCCCCAGCATTTT.

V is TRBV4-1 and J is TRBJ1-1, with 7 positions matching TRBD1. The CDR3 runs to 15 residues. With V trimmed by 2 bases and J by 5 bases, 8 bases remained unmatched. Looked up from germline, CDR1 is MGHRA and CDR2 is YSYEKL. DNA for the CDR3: TGCGCCAGCAGCCAACGACAGGGCAGGGGTACTGAAGCTTTCTTT. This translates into CASSQRQGRGTEAFF.

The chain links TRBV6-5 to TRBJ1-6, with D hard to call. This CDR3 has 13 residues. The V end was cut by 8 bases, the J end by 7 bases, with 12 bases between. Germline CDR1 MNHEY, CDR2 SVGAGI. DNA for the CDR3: TGTGCCAGCGGGGAGCAACAAAATTCACCCCTCCACTTT. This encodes CASGEQQNSPLHF.

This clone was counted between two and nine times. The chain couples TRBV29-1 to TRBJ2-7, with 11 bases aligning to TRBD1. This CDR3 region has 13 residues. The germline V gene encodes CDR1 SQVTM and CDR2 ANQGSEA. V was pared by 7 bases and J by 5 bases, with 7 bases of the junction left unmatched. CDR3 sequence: CSGMDRGRDEQYF. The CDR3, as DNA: TGCAGCGGGATGGACAGGGGGCGCGACGAGCAGTACTTC.

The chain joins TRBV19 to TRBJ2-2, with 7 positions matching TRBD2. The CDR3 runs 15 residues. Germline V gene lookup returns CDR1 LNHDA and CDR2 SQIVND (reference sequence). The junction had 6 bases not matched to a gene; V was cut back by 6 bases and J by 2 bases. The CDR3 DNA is TGTGCCAGTAGAACTAGCGACTTAAACACCGGGGAGCTGTTTTTT. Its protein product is CASRTSDLNTGELFF.

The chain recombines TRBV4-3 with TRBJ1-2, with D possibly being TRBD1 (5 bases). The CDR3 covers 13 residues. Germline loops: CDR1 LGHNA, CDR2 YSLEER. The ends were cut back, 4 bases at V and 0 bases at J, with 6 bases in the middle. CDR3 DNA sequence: TGCGCCAGCAGCCGGGGGGCTAACTATGGCTACACCTTC. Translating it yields CASSRGANYGYTF.

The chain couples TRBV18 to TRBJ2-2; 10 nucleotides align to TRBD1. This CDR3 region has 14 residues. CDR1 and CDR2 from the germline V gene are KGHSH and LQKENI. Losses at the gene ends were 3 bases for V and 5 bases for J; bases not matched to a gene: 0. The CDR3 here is CASSPGQGTGELFF. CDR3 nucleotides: TGTGCCAGCTCACCGGGACAGGGGACCGGGGAGCTGTTTTTT.

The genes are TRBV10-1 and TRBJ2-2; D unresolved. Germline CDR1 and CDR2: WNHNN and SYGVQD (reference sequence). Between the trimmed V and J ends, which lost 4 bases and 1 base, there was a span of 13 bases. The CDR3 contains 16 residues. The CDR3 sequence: CASSATPVENTGELFF. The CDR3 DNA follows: TGCGCCAGCAGTGCAACCCCGGTCGAGAACACCGGGGAGCTGTTTTTT.

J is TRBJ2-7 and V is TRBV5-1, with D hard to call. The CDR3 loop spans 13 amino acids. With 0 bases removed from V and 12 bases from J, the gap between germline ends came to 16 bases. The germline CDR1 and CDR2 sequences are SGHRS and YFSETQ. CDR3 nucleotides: TGCGCCAGCAGCTTGGCCGGTCTTTCTAACAGGTACTTC. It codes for CASSLAGLSNRYF.